Shown below are 23 T cell receptor beta chains from a single sample sequenced in a study of radiation and T cells in renal cell carcinoma. Treatment reported: treatment-naive control, cytoreductive nephrectomy. This table comes from immunoSEQ multiplex PCR, and its TCRdb copy is limited to in-frame clones, with some not included. The sample comprises 15,000 or so clones, 58% of which are singletons, and 9.7% rests with the top ten. This specimen was tumor tissue, taken from a patient whose treatment was nephrectomy without radiotherapy. Receptors were obtained from a man between 35 and 55 years old with renal cell carcinoma.

This clone showed up just a few times. This chain connects TRBV19 to TRBJ1-5, with TRBD1 as a possible D gene (5 bases). This CDR3 contains 16 residues. The V end lost 9 bases, the J end lost 0 bases, and 18 bases lay between the germline ends. Germline CDR1 LNHDA, CDR2 SQIVND (reference sequence). In DNA, the CDR3 is TGTGCCAGCGCAGGTGGGGCGATTTATAGCAATCAGCCCCAGCATTTT. Amino acid sequence: CASAGGAIYSNQPQHF.

There are a few counts of this clone. The V call is TRBV6-4, the J call TRBJ2-2; the D gene could be TRBD1 or TRBD2 (6 bases each). Trimming removed 1 base from V and 2 bases from J, with 11 bases in between. Germline-derived CDR1 and CDR2 are MRHNA and SNTAGT. The CDR3 runs to 16 residues. CDR3: CASSDLPGANTGELFF. In DNA, the CDR3 is TGTGCCAGCAGTGACTTACCGGGGGCTAACACCGGGGAGCTGTTTTTT.

This clone is classed as medium-sized. This rearrangement joins TRBV19 to TRBJ1-1; weak D call: TRBD1 (5 bases). Trimming cost V 6 bases and J 0 bases, with 14 bases left between them. The CDR3 length is 15 residues. Germline assignment: CDR1 LNHDA and CDR2 SQIVND (reference sequence). CDR3 sequence: CASRERQILNTEAFF. The CDR3 DNA follows: TGTGCCAGTAGAGAGAGACAGATCCTGAACACTGAAGCTTTCTTT.

V usage is TRBV6-1 and J usage is TRBJ1-1; D is possibly TRBD1 (5 bases). V lost 4 bases and J lost 5, with 17 bases in between. The germline V gene has CDR1 MNHNS and CDR2 SASEGT. The CDR3 covers 15 residues. The CDR3 loop is CASSGVEGAGTEAFF. The CDR3 nucleotides read TGTGCCAGCAGTGGAGTGGAAGGGGCAGGGACTGAAGCTTTCTTT.

This sequence joins TRBV7-9 and TRBJ1-1; D unclear. The germline CDR1 and CDR2 sequences are SEHNR and FQNEAQ (reference sequence). The CDR3 covers 15 residues. Trimming removed 5 bases from V and 5 bases from J, with 18 bases in between. This CDR3 is CASSTRMAGRTEAFF. The CDR3 nucleotides read TGTGCCAGCAGCACCCGTATGGCGGGAAGGACTGAAGCTTTCTTT. The entire variable domain, with the rest obtained from reference TRBV7-9 and TRBJ1-1, is as follows: DTGVSQNPRHKITKRGQNVTFRCDPISEHNRLYWYRQTLGQGPEFLTYFQNEAQLEKSRLLSDRFSAERPKGSFSTLEIQRTEQGDSAMYLCASSTRMAGRTEAFFGQGTRLTVV.

The chain employs TRBV6-5 and TRBJ2-7; D is perhaps TRBD2 (5 bases). Germline lookup yields CDR1 MNHEY and CDR2 SVGAGI. CDR3 size: 13 residues. Trimming cost V 6 bases and J 3 bases, with 12 bases left between them. The CDR3 loop is CASRDSTLYEQYF. DNA for the CDR3: TGTGCCAGCAGGGACTCTACCCTCTACGAGCAGTACTTC.

V gene TRBV6-4 combines with J gene TRBJ1-6; no firm D call. Per the germline V gene, CDR1 is MRHNA and CDR2 is SNTAGT. Trimming pared 6 bases from V and 8 bases from J, leaving 14 bases between. CDR3 size: 14 residues. CDR3 sequence (DNA): TGTGCCAGCAGCACAAGGGCAGCGTATTCACCCCTCCACTTT. Its protein product is CASSTRAAYSPLHF.

V usage is TRBV11-2 and J usage is TRBJ1-1; D is ambiguous. The CDR3 totals 12 residues. Trimming cost V 1 base and J 10 bases, with 10 bases left between them. Per germline, CDR1 SGHAT and CDR2 FQNNGV. CDR3 residues: CASSLAQEPAFF. The DNA of the CDR3 is TGTGCCAGCAGCTTAGCCCAGGAACCAGCTTTCTTT. Looking up the rest from reference TRBV11-2 and TRBJ1-1 gives the full variable domain: EAGVAQSPRYKIIEKRQSVAFWCNPISGHATLYWYQQILGQGPKLLIQFQNNGVVDDSQLPKDRFSAERLKGVDSTLKIQPAKLEDSAVYLCASSLAQEPAFFGQGTRLTVV.

V and J are TRBV6-4 and TRBJ2-1; 12 bases are a match to TRBD2. The J segment lost 6 bases and the V segment lost 4 bases, leaving 1 base of the junction unmatched. This CDR3 region has 14 residues. CDR1 MRHNA and CDR2 SNTAGT come from the germline V gene. The CDR3 protein is CASSGTSGANEQFF. In DNA, the CDR3 is TGTGCCAGCAGTGGGACTAGCGGGGCCAATGAGCAGTTCTTC.

This clone was counted a few times. The rearrangement uses TRBV10-3 and TRBJ1-4; D remains ambiguous. V was pared by 3 bases and J by 0 bases, with 14 bases between. Per germline, CDR1 ENHRY and CDR2 SYGVKD. The CDR3 has 17 residues. The CDR3 DNA reads as TGTGCCATCAGTGACCCGGGGTTACCGACAACTAATGAAAAACTGTTTTTT. Translating it yields CAISDPGLPTTNEKLFF.

In this sample, this clone turned up once. The rearrangement uses TRBV5-4 and TRBJ2-6; 8 bases align to TRBD1. Trimming cost V 6 bases and J 1 base; bases outside gene matches: 12. CDR3 length equals 18 residues. Germline-derived CDR1 and CDR2 are SGHNT and YYREEE (reference sequence). The CDR3 protein is CASNSPGQALSGANVLTF. The CDR3 coding sequence is TGTGCCAGCAACTCACCGGGACAGGCACTGTCTGGGGCCAACGTCCTGACTTTC.

The rearrangement links TRBV29-1 to TRBJ1-2; D is uncertain. CDR1 is SQVTM, CDR2 ANQGSEA, per germline. The V end was cut by 0 bases, the J end by 10 bases, with 18 bases between. This CDR3 comprises 14 residues. CDR3 bases: TGCAGCGTTGAAGAAAGGGTAGCCAAGAGGTCCTACACCTTC. Protein product: CSVEERVAKRSYTF.

This chain joins TRBV5-3 and TRBJ2-6; no definite D call. TRBV5-3 is an open reading frame whose function is uncertain. Trimming shortened V by 0 bases and J by 0 bases, and 13 bases separated the two germline ends. This CDR3 has 18 amino acids. The CDR3 region is CARSLAVRALSGANVLTF. The CDR3 coding sequence is TGTGCCAGAAGCTTGGCAGTCCGGGCCCTCTCTGGGGCCAACGTCCTGACTTTC.

This clone turned up a few times. The chain recombines TRBV7-2 with TRBJ1-1; TRBD1 agrees at 7 bases. The CDR3 length is 13 residues. CDR1 and CDR2 (germline): SGHTA, FQGNSA. V dropped 6 bases and J dropped 10; count of bases not matched to a gene: 11. This chain's CDR3 is CASSQPGGVAAFF. CDR3 coding DNA: TGTGCCAGCAGTCAACCAGGGGGAGTCGCAGCTTTCTTT.

This clone has more than one count but fewer than ten. This chain links TRBV2 with TRBJ2-7, with TRBD1 identical over 9 bases. CDR3 length equals 14 residues. CDR1 and CDR2 (germline): SNHLY, FYNNEI. V lost 2 bases to trimming and J lost 6 bases; unmatched junction nucleotides: 5. Here the CDR3 reads CASSERGQGVEQYF. CDR3 nucleotides: TGTGCCAGCAGTGAAAGGGGACAGGGCGTCGAGCAGTACTTC.

The V and J genes are TRBV4-1 and TRBJ2-1, with 11 bases fitting TRBD2. CDR3 length equals 16 residues. With V trimmed by 2 bases and J by 8 bases, 8 bases remained unmatched. Germline CDR1 and CDR2: MGHRA and YSYEKL. CDR3 sequence reads: CASSQPLTSGVHEQFF. The CDR3 region has the DNA TGCGCCAGCAGCCAACCCCTGACTAGCGGGGTACATGAGCAGTTCTTC.

The chain employs TRBV10-3 and TRBJ2-5, with 11 nucleotides matching TRBD2. The J call is in doubt because the DNA end fits TRBJ2-7 better. The germline gives CDR1 ENHRY, CDR2 SYGVKD. The CDR3 has 13 residues. The DNA for the CDR3 is TGTGCCATCAAGGGACTAGCGGAATACGAGCAGTACTTC. This codes for CAIKGLAEYEQYF.

V and J are TRBV4-2 and TRBJ1-2; no clear D. The germline V and J ends were trimmed by 4 bases and 7 bases, with 13 bases remaining between them. The CDR3 is 13 amino acids. Germline values: CDR1 LGHNA, CDR2 YNFKEQ. The CDR3 loop is CASSPTRAGGYTF. CDR3 DNA sequence: TGTGCCAGCAGCCCTACAAGGGCCGGTGGCTACACCTTC.

This clone has more than one count but fewer than ten. V usage is TRBV5-1 and J usage is TRBJ1-1; D is ambiguous. CDR1 is SGHRS, CDR2 YFSETQ, per germline. CDR3 length equals 14 residues. With 1 base removed from V and 5 bases from J, the gap between germline ends came to 12 bases. CDR3 DNA sequence: TGCGCCAGCAGCTTGAGGGATGGGATAACTGAAGCTTTCTTT. Its protein is CASSLRDGITEAFF. The full variable domain, completed using reference TRBV5-1 and TRBJ1-1, is KAGVTQTPRYLIKTRGQQVTLSCSPISGHRSVSWYQQTPGQGLQFLFEYFSETQRNKGNFPGRFSGRQFSNSRSEMNVSTLELGDSALYLCASSLRDGITEAFFGQGTRLTVV.

The chain is built from TRBV5-8 and TRBJ2-5, with a weak D call TRBD1 (6 bases). The V and J ends lost 3 bases and 4 bases respectively, with 13 bases between them. Looked up from germline, CDR1 is SGHTS and CDR2 is YDEGEE. The CDR3 length is 14 residues. As DNA, the CDR3 is TGTGCCAGCAGCTCGCATTCGACAGGAGAGACCCAGTACTTC. It yields the protein CASSSHSTGETQYF.

The J gene is TRBJ2-7, the V gene TRBV7-2, with 10 bases that match TRBD1. The CDR3 extends over 14 amino acids. V shed 2 bases and J 6 bases; nucleotides not matched to a gene: 4. The germline CDR1 and CDR2 sequences are SGHTA and FQGNSA. CDR3 sequence: CASSLPGQGLEQYF. The CDR3 nucleotides are TGTGCCAGCAGCTTACCGGGACAGGGGCTCGAGCAGTACTTC.

The chain is built from TRBV5-6 and TRBJ2-1; 10 bases map to TRBD1. V lost 0 bases, J lost 7 bases, and 1 base stayed unmatched. This CDR3 contains 14 residues. Germline V gene data show CDR1 as SGHDT and CDR2 as YYEEEE. The CDR3 here is CASSLVDRGNEQFF. In nucleotides, the CDR3 is TGTGCCAGCAGCTTGGTGGACAGGGGGAATGAGCAGTTCTTC.

The V gene is TRBV7-9, the J gene TRBJ1-2; the match to TRBD1 covers 10 bases. The CDR3 loop spans 18 amino acids. The germline gives CDR1 SEHNR, CDR2 FQNEAQ (reference sequence). V lost 3 bases and J lost 2; bases outside the gene matches: 12. The CDR3 loop is CASSFKGTGVPENYGYTF. The CDR3 nucleotides read TGTGCCAGCAGCTTTAAGGGGACAGGGGTTCCCGAAAACTATGGCTACACCTTC.